One sample yielded the 12 T cell receptor beta chains listed below, sequenced in a study of tumor and adjacent non-tumor tissue in lung cancer. The template was RNA from unsorted bulk tissue. A modified ARM-PCR protocol with three rounds of nested PCR amplified TCRbeta. Using its own MiXCR run on the multiplex PCR reads, TCRdb lists one record per CDR3 protein. The data hold roughly 120,000 distinct CDR3 sequences, with approximately 84% observed a single time. Sequenced material: lung tumor tissue. All receptors derive from a man in his sixties or seventies with non-small cell lung cancer.

This chain connects TRBV4-2 to TRBJ2-7; 8 bases map to TRBD2. Germline CDR1 reads LGHNA; CDR2 reads YNFKEQ. The ends lost 0 bases at V and 10 bases at J; junction bases unmatched: 8. This CDR3 has 14 amino acids. The CDR3 nucleotides read TGTGCCAGCAGCCAAGAGGTCGGGGGGGGATCCCAGTACTTC. Its protein product is CASSQEVGGGSQYF.

Note on this clonotype: This likely comes from a read error, as the CDR3 has no conserved phenylalanine or tryptophan at its end. This chain joins TRBV5-1 and TRBJ2-1; D perhaps matches TRBD1 (6 bases). This CDR3 has 14 residues. Germline V CDR1 and CDR2: SGHRS, YFSETQ. The germline V and J ends were trimmed by 5 bases and 4 bases, with 13 bases remaining between them. This CDR3 is CASSSGRGYNEQFL. As DNA, the CDR3 is TGCGCCAGCAGTTCCGGTAGGGGGTACAATGAGCAGTTCCTC.

Note on this clonotype: A read error may be the cause here, since a much bigger clone is one base away. J is TRBJ1-5 and V is TRBV20-1; possible D gene TRBD1, 5 bases. The CDR3 is 15 amino acids. Germline V lookup: CDR1 DFQATT, CDR2 SNEGSKA (reference sequence). The V and J ends lost 0 bases and 6 bases respectively, with 15 bases between them. This chain's CDR3 is CSARDWGGIVQPQHF. The CDR3 DNA reads TGCAGTGCTAGAGATTGGGGGGGAATTGTTCAGCCCCAGCATTTT.

A remark on this clonotype: Lacking the conserved final phenylalanine or tryptophan, this CDR3 likely reflects a read error. V is TRBV10-2 and J is TRBJ2-2, with D unresolved. CDR3 length: 14 residues. With 6 bases removed from V and 8 bases from J, the gap between germline ends came to 16 bases. In germline, CDR1 is WSHSY, CDR2 SAAADI. The CDR3 protein is CASRLTRPRGELFY. The DNA for the CDR3 is TGCGCCAGCAGGCTAACGAGGCCGAGGGGGGAGCTGTTTTAT.

As concerns this clonotype: At one end, the junction sequence differs from germline, possibly due to a read error. As DNA, the CDR3 is TGTGCCAGCAGCATCCAGGGGGGCGAGCATTACTTC. Translation: CASSIQGGEHYF. The genes are TRBV11-2 and TRBJ2-7; D is perhaps TRBD1 (7 bases). The CDR3 runs to 12 residues. From germline, CDR1 is SGHAT and CDR2 FQNNGV.

The chain combines TRBV29-1 with TRBJ1-1, with D unresolved. The germline CDR1 and CDR2 sequences are SQVTM and ANQGSEA. The CDR3 is 14 amino acids. Between the trimmed V and J ends, which lost 7 bases and 1 base, there was a span of 16 bases. The CDR3 loop is CSGLIDWGNTEAFF. CDR3 DNA: TGCAGCGGCCTAATCGACTGGGGGAACACTGAAGCTTTCTTT.

Remarks on this clonotype: The CDR3 carries no conserved terminal phenylalanine or tryptophan, so it likely arises from a read error. The rearrangement joins TRBV5-4 to TRBJ2-7; tentatively, D is TRBD1 (5 bases). This CDR3 has 15 amino acids. CDR1 SGHNT and CDR2 YYREEE come from the germline V gene (reference sequence). The V gene lost 4 bases and the J gene lost 0 bases, with 14 bases spanning the gap. CDR3 protein: CASSKDKGYSYEQYL. DNA of the CDR3: TGTGCCAGCAGCAAGGACAAGGGGTACTCCTACGAGCAGTACCTC.

This chain uses TRBV3-1 with TRBJ2-7, with 9 nucleotides matching TRBD1. Trimming at V came to 3 bases and at J to 6 bases, leaving 9 bases not matched to a gene. This CDR3 is built from 15 residues. The germline V gene has CDR1 LGHDT and CDR2 YNNKEL (reference sequence). CDR3 region: CASSQAGTGQGEQYF. Here the CDR3 DNA reads TGTGCCAGCAGCCAGGCCGGGACAGGGCAGGGCGAGCAGTACTTC.

Concerning this clonotype itself: Compared with germline, one end of the junction differs, possibly owing to a read error. The chain couples TRBV28 to TRBJ2-5; tentative D call: TRBD1 (6 bases). CDR1 and CDR2 (germline): MDHEN, SYDVKM. There are 15 residues in the CDR3. CDR3 coding DNA: TGTGCCAGCAGTCCCATATCAACAGGGAAAGAAACCCAGTACTTC. Residues: CASSPISTGKETQYF.

This chain links TRBV11-2 with TRBJ2-7; D is perhaps TRBD1 (5 bases). This CDR3 region has 14 residues. CDR1 is SGHAT, CDR2 FQNNGV, per germline. Deletions cut 7 bases from V and 4 bases from J, with 17 bases between. The CDR3 here is CASIGDSISYEQYF. Written as DNA, the CDR3 is TGTGCCAGCATCGGTGACAGCATAAGTTACGAGCAGTACTTC.

In the case of this clonotype: This CDR3 is missing its conserved last phenylalanine or tryptophan, likely due to a read error. The chain recombines TRBV6-1 with TRBJ2-1, with a weak D call TRBD2 (6 bases). The CDR3 runs 15 residues. Trimming pared 6 bases from V and 9 bases from J, leaving 21 bases between. Germline V lookup: CDR1 MNHNS, CDR2 SASEGT. CDR3 in amino acids: CASSDPGAVGGEQFL. CDR3 nucleotide sequence: TGTGCCAGCAGCGATCCCGGGGCAGTGGGAGGTGAGCAGTTCTTA.

A remark on this clonotype: This CDR3 fails to terminate in the conserved phenylalanine or tryptophan, so it likely reflects a read error. The chain uses TRBV11-3 and TRBJ1-3; D may be TRBD1 (5 bases). The CDR3 spans 14 residues. The V gene's germline CDR1 is SGHNT and CDR2 YENEEA. V dropped 6 bases and J dropped 3 bases, with 12 bases sitting between them. The CDR3 reads CASSSRDLGNTIYS. The DNA of the CDR3 is TGTGCCAGCAGTTCCCGGGACCTTGGAAACACCATATATTCA.